This T cell receptor beta chain appears in the sequencing data of a study of blood T cell repertoires in COVID-19. Turning to the study itself: Some COVID-19 samples were acute and others convalescent; all came from the United States, Italy and Spain. In each case, the material was cDNA or gDNA derived from T cells, B-cell-depleted T cells, or PBMCs.

In the original workflow: For nucleated cells, counts were estimated from reference gene primer amplification. Only in-frame clones appear in the TCRdb table, and some are missing; sequencing was by immunoSEQ multiplex PCR. V, J and clone size derive from that table, while D and trimming were established from the DNA sequence. The sample consists of 85,000 to 130,000 clones, 71% of them appearing once. Sequencing was done on a sample of peripheral blood. This sequence was found in a human donor with acute or convalescent COVID-19. The donor label of this sample is uncertain.

CDR3 bases: TGTGCCAGCAGCTTAACCCTATTGCAGCCCCAGCATTTT. Translating gives CASSLTLLQPQHF. The rearrangement uses TRBV7-2 and TRBJ1-5; D gene ambiguous. V was pared by 2 bases and J by 7 bases, with 9 bases between. The CDR3 runs to 13 residues. Germline values: CDR1 SGHTA, CDR2 FQGNSA.